This T cell receptor gamma chain appears in the sequencing data of a study of Vδ1+ human thymocytes. The study, taken as a whole, reports: In the thymus, TRG and TRD repertoires looked highly polyclonal with Gaussian CDR3 lengths. Despite high sort purity, roughly 20% of thymic T cell receptor delta sequences were Vdelta2. TRG sequences recurred across donors, whereas TRD sequences stayed essentially private.

Notes on this clone: What it recognizes is unknown.

With 1 base clipped from V and 3 bases from J, the junction kept 6 bases outside the gene matches. This CDR3 has 14 residues. Germline CDR1 VENAVY, CDR2 YDSYNSRV. Extracted RNA was reverse transcribed into cDNA. Pooled V-gene forward primers with one constant-region reverse primer generated the CDR3 amplicons by multiplex PCR. TCRdb reprocessed the multiplex PCR reads through CATT. The profile shows 25,000 to 35,000 gamma-chain clones, around 18% of them singletons. Vdelta1+ thymocyte sorts reached between roughly 96% and 99.6% purity. The receptor's source is a boy under two years old who had congenital heart surgery. Material for sequencing was Vdelta1+ gamma-delta thymocytes from the thymus. Subset noted: FACS-sorted CD3+ TCRalphabeta- TCRVdelta1+ TCRVdelta2- thymocytes. The genes are TRGV8 and TRGJ1 or TRGJ2. The CDR3 reads CATWDSKIYYKKLF. The CDR3 bases are TGTGCCACCTGGGATAGTAAGATTTATTATAAGAAACTCTTT.